This T cell receptor (beta chain) was documented in a study of T cell changes during pregnancy in multiple sclerosis. In its sample, this clone was seen once. Sequencing used immunoSEQ multiplex PCR; TCRdb keeps in-frame clones, though not all of them. The sample records roughly 40,000 clones, 75% to 95% being singletons. The germline V and J ends were trimmed by 4 bases and 6 bases, with 16 bases remaining between them. The CDR3 totals 14 residues. Germline V gene data show CDR1 as SQVTM and CDR2 as ANQGSEA. The chain uses TRBV29-1 and TRBJ1-5, with a tentative D call TRBD1 (5 bases). The origin of this receptor is a female donor in good health, enrolled as a control in a pregnancy study. The sample in question was CD4+ T cells from peripheral blood mononuclear cells, obtained after pregnancy. In nucleotides, the CDR3 is TGCAGCGTTGCGGCAGGGAGGTTGGGTCAGCCCCAGCATTTT. It yields the protein CSVAAGRLGQPQHF. The full variable domain, rest sourced from reference TRBV29-1 and TRBJ1-5, is SAVISQKPSRDICQRGTSLTIQCQVDSQVTMMFWYRQQPGQSLTLIATANQGSEATYESGFVIDKFPISRPNLTFSTLTVSNMSPEDSSIYLCSVAAGRLGQPQHFGDGTRLSIL.